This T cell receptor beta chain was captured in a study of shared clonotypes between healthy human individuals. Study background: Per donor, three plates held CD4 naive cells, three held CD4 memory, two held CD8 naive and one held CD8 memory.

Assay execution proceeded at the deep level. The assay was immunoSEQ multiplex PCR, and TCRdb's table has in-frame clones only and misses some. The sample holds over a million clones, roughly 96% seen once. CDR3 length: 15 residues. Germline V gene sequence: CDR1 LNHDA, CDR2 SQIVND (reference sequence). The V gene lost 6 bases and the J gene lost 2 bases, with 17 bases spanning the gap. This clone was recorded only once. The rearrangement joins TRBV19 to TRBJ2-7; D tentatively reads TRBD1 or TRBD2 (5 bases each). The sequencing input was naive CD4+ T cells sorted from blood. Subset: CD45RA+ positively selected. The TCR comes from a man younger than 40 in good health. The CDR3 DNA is TGTGCCAGTAGCAGTAGGTGGGACGGAACCTACGAGCAGTACTTC. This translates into CASSSRWDGTYEQYF.